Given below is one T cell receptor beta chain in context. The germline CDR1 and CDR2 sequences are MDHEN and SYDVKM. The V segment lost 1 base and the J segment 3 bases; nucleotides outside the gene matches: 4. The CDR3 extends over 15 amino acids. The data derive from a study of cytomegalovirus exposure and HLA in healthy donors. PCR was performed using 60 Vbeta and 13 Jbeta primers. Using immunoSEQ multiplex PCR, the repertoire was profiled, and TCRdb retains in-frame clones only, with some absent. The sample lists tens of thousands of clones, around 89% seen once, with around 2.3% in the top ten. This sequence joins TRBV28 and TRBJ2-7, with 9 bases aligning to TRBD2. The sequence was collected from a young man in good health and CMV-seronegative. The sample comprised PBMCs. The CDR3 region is CASSLLGLADYEQYF. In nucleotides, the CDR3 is TGTGCCAGCAGTTTATTGGGACTAGCAGACTACGAGCAGTACTTC.